These 14 T cell receptor beta chains share one sample of origin, sequenced in a study of blood T cell repertoires in COVID-19. TCRdb's table, derived via immunoSEQ multiplex PCR, lists solely in-frame clones and lacks some. Here the sample spans about 190,000 clones, 86% being singletons. The sequencing input was PBMCs or T cells enriched from blood (not recorded which). These receptors were collected from a woman between 40 and 55 years old in a cohort exposed to, infected with or recovered from COVID-19 (not recorded which).

V usage is TRBV6-5 and J usage is TRBJ1-1; TRBD1 is a possible D gene (5 bases). V lost 4 bases and J lost 0, with 15 bases in between. The CDR3 covers 16 residues. Germline V CDR1 and CDR2: MNHEY, SVGAGI. The CDR3 region has the DNA TGTGCCAGCAGTTCGATTTCTGGGGCCTTGAACACTGAAGCTTTCTTT. It translates to CASSSISGALNTEAFF.

The chain uses TRBV7-9 and TRBJ1-5, with 8 bases fitting TRBD1. J gave up 7 bases and V 1 base, and 3 bases lay outside the gene matches. The germline V gene encodes CDR1 SEHNR and CDR2 FQNEAQ (reference sequence). This CDR3 is 14 amino acids long. CDR3 sequence reads: CASSLGGQGQPQHF. The CDR3 DNA reads TGTGCCAGCAGCTTAGGAGGACAGGGACAGCCCCAGCATTTT.

This clone was found once. J is TRBJ1-2 and V is TRBV14; no clear D. The V end lost 3 bases, the J end lost 4 bases, and 9 bases lay between the germline ends. The CDR3 is 13 residues long. CDR1 is SGHDN, CDR2 FVKESK, per germline. CDR3 loop: CASSQKSGYGYTF. The CDR3, as DNA: TGTGCCAGCAGCCAGAAAAGCGGCTATGGCTACACCTTC.

In DNA form, the CDR3 reads TGCGCCAGCAGCCGGATCGAGGGACAGGGGGACAATGAGCAGTTCTTC. Residues: CASSRIEGQGDNEQFF. The J gene is TRBJ2-1, the V gene TRBV4-3; 11 bases line up with TRBD1. The CDR3 contains 16 residues. With 4 bases clipped from V and 5 bases from J, the junction kept 7 bases outside the gene matches. Germline CDR1 and CDR2: LGHNA and YSLEER.

The sample holds a few counts of this clone. The CDR3 protein is CASRVTGDLNTEAFF. The CDR3 coding sequence is TGTGCCAGCAGGGTTACAGGGGATTTGAACACTGAAGCTTTCTTT. The rearrangement links TRBV6-5 to TRBJ1-1; TRBD1 matches 7 bases. Germline assignment: CDR1 MNHEY and CDR2 SVGAGI. Trimming removed 6 bases from V and 0 bases from J; junction bases left unmatched: 7. The CDR3 has 15 amino acids.

CDR3 region: CASSARDTLNEKLFF. The CDR3 nucleotides read TGTGCCAGCAGCGCCCGGGACACCCTTAATGAAAAACTGTTTTTT. The genes are TRBV9 and TRBJ1-4; a weak D match, TRBD1 (6 bases). This CDR3 spans 15 amino acids. The V gene's germline CDR1 is SGDLS and CDR2 YYNGEE. Trimming took off 3 bases at V and 4 bases at J, with 13 bases between the two ends.

This chain connects TRBV19 to TRBJ2-2; D uncertain. The CDR3 is 14 residues long. Trimming took 3 bases from V and 6 from J, leaving 11 bases between them. Germline V gives CDR1 LNHDA, CDR2 SQIVND (reference sequence). The CDR3 nucleotides are TGTGCCAGTAGTATCCCCTACGGGTCCGGGGAGCTGTTTTTT. It codes for CASSIPYGSGELFF.

The chain employs TRBV28 and TRBJ2-1; TRBD1 aligns across 9 bases. CDR3 length: 16 amino acids. Germline CDR1 reads MDHEN; CDR2 reads SYDVKM. Trimming took 6 bases from V and 9 from J; bases not matched to a gene: 15. CDR3 in amino acids: CASSSTGQGRWGEQFF. The CDR3 DNA reads TGTGCCAGCAGCTCCACCGGACAGGGGCGATGGGGTGAGCAGTTCTTC.

This clone was recorded only once. One end of the junction fails to match germline, which may point to a read error. The chain employs TRBV29-1 and TRBJ1-2, with 7 positions matching TRBD1. The CDR3 totals 12 residues. Germline values: CDR1 SQVTM, CDR2 ANQGSEA. CDR3 sequence reads: CSIETQGESYTF. CDR3 in DNA: TGCAGCATTGAAACGCAGGGGGAAAGCTACACCTTC.

The chain combines TRBV27 with TRBJ2-1, with D possibly being TRBD2 (7 bases). CDR3 size: 17 residues. The V gene's germline CDR1 is MNHEY and CDR2 SMNVEV (reference sequence). Trimming shortened V by 1 base and J by 3 bases, and 16 bases separated the two germline ends. The CDR3 sequence: CASSLFLEGGGYNEQFF. The CDR3 nucleotides read TGTGCCAGCAGTTTATTTTTGGAGGGAGGGGGCTACAATGAGCAGTTCTTC.

The chain has TRBV7-2 and TRBJ2-7, with 7 bases that match TRBD2. Germline V gene lookup returns CDR1 SGHTA and CDR2 FQGNSA. V shed 4 bases and J 6 bases; nucleotides not matched to a gene: 6. The CDR3 loop spans 13 amino acids. The CDR3 loop is CASSSGLVGEQYF. The DNA of the CDR3 is TGTGCCAGCAGCTCCGGACTAGTTGGCGAGCAGTACTTC.

This chain links TRBV9 with TRBJ2-1; TRBD2 agrees at 11 bases. Germline V CDR1 and CDR2: SGDLS, YYNGEE. The ends lost 5 bases at V and 3 bases at J; junction bases unmatched: 1. The CDR3 contains 14 residues. DNA for the CDR3: TGTGCCAGCAGTAGCGGGGGGGACTACAATGAGCAGTTCTTC. This gives the protein CASSSGGDYNEQFF.

This clone appeared once. The chain combines TRBV6-1 with TRBJ1-5; D is undetermined. Germline-derived CDR1 and CDR2 are MNHNS and SASEGT. Trimming pared 3 bases from V and 5 bases from J, leaving 14 bases between. The CDR3 has 15 amino acids. DNA of the CDR3: TGTGCCAGCAGTGAGGCTGGTACTAAAGATCAGCCCCAGCATTTT. This encodes CASSEAGTKDQPQHF.

The genes are TRBV6-5 and TRBJ2-5; D may be TRBD1 (6 bases). The CDR3 spans 14 residues. Looked up from germline, CDR1 is MNHEY and CDR2 is SVGAGI. Trimming removed 2 bases from V and 1 base from J, with 8 bases in between. The DNA of the CDR3 is TGTGCCAGCAGTTACAGACAGGCCCAAGAGACCCAGTACTTC. This sequence encodes CASSYRQAQETQYF.